What follows is one T cell receptor (beta chain) and its context. Its target is unknown. This entry is derived from a study of response to subunit inactivated influenza vaccine. Study-wide results and caveats: That few new T cells are recruited by each seasonal influenza vaccination was the authors' suggestion.

The CDR3 runs to 15 residues. Trimming pared 5 bases from V and 2 bases from J, leaving 15 bases between. Germline V lookup: CDR1 SGHRS, CDR2 YFSETQ. Each CDR3 protein is one row after TCRdb ran MiXCR on the RT-PCR reads. The data show approximately 530,000 distinct CDR3 sequences, approximately 7.6% seen once. This chain joins TRBV5-1 and TRBJ2-3, with a tentative D call TRBD1 (5 bases). This specimen consisted of PBMCs from blood, obtained roughly 24 months after vaccination. This TCR was sampled from a man aged 45-69 years who received an inactivated influenza vaccine. The CDR3 nucleotides are TGCGCCAGCAGTGATCTTGGACAAAACACAGATACGCAGTATTTT. This sequence encodes CASSDLGQNTDTQYF.